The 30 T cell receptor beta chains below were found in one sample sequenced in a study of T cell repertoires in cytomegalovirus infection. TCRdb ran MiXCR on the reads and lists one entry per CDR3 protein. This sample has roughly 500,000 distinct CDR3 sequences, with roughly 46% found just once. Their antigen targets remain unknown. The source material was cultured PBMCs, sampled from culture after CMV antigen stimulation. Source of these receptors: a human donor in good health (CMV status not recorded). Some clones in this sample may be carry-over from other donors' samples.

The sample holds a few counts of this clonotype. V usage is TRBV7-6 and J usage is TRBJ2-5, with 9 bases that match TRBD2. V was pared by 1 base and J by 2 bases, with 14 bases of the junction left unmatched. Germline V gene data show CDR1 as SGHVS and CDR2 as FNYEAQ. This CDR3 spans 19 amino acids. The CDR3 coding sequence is TGTGCCAGCAGCTTAGAGGTCCTGTTTAGCGGGGGTACACAAGAGACCCAGTACTTC. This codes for CASSLEVLFSGGTQETQYF.

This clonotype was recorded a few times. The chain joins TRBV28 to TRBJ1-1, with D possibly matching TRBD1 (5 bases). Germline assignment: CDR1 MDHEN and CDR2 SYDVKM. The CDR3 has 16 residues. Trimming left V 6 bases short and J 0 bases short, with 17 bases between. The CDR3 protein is CASRDPLRGVNTEAFF. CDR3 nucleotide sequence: TGTGCCAGCAGGGATCCCCTTCGGGGGGTGAACACTGAAGCTTTCTTT.

The CDR3: CATSRGGSYEQYF. CDR3 sequence (DNA): TGTGCCACCTCGAGGGGCGGCTCCTACGAGCAGTACTTC. The chain couples TRBV19 to TRBJ2-7; D may be TRBD1 or TRBD2 (5 bases each). The CDR3 covers 13 residues. The germline CDR1 and CDR2 sequences are LNHDA and SQIVND (reference sequence). V was pared by 10 bases and J by 0 bases, with 13 bases between.

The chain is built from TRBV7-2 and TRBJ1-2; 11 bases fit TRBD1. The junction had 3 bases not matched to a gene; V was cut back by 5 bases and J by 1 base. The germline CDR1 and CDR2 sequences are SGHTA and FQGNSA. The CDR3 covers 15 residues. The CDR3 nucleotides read TGTGCCAGCAGCCGGGACAGGGGGAGTAACTATGGCTACACCTTC. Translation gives CASSRDRGSNYGYTF.

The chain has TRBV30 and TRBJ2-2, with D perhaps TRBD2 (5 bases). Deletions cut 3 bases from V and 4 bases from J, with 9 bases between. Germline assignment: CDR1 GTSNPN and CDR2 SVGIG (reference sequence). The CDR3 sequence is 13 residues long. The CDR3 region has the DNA TGTGCCTGGAGGGGGAGACCCACCGGGGAGCTGTTTTTT. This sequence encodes CAWRGRPTGELFF.

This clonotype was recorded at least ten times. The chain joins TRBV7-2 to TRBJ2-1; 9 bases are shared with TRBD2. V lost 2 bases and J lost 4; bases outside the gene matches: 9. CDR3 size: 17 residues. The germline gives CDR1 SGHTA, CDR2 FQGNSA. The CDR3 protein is CASSLRESSGGYNEQFF. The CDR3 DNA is TGTGCCAGCAGCTTACGGGAGTCCAGCGGGGGGTACAATGAGCAGTTCTTC.

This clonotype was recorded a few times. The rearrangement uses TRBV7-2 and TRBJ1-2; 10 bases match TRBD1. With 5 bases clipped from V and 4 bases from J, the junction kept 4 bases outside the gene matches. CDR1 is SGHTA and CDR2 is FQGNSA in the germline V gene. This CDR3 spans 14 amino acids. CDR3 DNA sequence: TGTGCCAGCAGCCCTCGGACAGGGGGCTATGGCTACACCTTC. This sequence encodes CASSPRTGGYGYTF. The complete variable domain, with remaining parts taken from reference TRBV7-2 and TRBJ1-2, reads GAGVSQSPSNKVTEKGKDVELRCDPISGHTALYWYRQSLGQGLEFLIYFQGNSAPDKSGLPSDRFSAERTGGSVSTLTIQRTQQEDSAVYLCASSPRTGGYGYTFGSGTRLTVV.

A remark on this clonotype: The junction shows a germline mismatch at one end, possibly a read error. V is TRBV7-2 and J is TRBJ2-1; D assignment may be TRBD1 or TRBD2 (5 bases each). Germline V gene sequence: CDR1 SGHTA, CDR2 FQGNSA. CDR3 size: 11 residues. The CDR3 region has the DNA TGTGCCAGCAGCTTGATTGGGACCCAGAACTTC. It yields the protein CASSLIGTQNF.

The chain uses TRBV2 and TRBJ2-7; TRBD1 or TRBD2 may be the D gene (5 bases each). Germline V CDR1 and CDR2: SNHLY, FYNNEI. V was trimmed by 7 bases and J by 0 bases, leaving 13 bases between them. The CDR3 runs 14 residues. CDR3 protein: CASNGGPPSYEQYF. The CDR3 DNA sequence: TGTGCCAGCAATGGGGGTCCCCCCTCCTACGAGCAGTACTTC.

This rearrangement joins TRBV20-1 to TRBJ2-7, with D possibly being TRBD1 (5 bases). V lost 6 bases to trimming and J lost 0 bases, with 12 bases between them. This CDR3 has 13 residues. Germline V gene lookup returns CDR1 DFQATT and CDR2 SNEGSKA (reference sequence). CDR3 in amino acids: CSAPDIGSYEQYF. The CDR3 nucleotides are TGCAGTGCCCCGGACATAGGCTCCTACGAGCAGTACTTC.

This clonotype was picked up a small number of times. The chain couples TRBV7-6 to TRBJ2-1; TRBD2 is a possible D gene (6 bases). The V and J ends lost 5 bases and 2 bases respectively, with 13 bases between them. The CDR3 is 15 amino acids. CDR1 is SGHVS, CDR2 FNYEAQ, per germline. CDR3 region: CASSPPWTTYNEQFF. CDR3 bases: TGTGCCAGCAGCCCCCCATGGACTACCTACAATGAGCAGTTCTTC.

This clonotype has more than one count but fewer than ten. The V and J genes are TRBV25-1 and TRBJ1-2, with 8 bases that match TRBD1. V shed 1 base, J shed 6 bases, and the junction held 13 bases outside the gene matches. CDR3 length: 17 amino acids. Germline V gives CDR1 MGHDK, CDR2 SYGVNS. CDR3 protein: CASSELGGTGDLDGYTF. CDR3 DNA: TGTGCCAGCAGTGAATTGGGAGGGACAGGTGACCTTGATGGCTACACCTTC.

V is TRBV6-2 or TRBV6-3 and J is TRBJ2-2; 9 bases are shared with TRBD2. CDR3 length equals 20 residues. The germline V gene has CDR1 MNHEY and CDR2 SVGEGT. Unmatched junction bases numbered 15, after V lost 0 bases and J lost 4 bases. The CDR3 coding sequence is TGTGCCAGCAGTTACTCCTACAGGGGCGGTCTAGCGGGAATCACCGGGGAGCTGTTTTTT. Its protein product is CASSYSYRGGLAGITGELFF.

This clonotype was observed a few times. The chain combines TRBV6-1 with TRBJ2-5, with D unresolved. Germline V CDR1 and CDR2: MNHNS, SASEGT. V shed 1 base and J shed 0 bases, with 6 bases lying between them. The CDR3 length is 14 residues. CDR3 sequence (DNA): TGTGCCAGCAGTGAAGACCCGTACCAAGAGACCCAGTACTTC. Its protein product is CASSEDPYQETQYF.

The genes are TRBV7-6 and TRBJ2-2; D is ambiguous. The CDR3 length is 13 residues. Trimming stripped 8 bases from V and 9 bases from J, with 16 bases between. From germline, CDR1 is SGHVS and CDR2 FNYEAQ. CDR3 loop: CASFDPRSRELFF. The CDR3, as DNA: TGTGCCAGCTTTGACCCTCGTAGCCGGGAGCTGTTTTTT.

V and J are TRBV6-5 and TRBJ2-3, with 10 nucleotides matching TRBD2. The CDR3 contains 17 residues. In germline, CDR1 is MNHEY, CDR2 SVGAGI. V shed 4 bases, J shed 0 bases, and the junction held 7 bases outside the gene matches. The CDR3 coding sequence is TGTGCCAGCAGTTCTAAACTAGCGGGAATAAGCACAGATACGCAGTATTTT. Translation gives CASSSKLAGISTDTQYF.

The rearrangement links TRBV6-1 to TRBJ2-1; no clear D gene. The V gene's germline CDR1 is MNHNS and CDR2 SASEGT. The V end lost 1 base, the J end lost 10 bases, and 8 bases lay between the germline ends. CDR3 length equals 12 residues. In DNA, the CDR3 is TGTGCCAGCAGTGAAGGGCAGAGCGAGCAGTTCTTC. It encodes CASSEGQSEQFF.

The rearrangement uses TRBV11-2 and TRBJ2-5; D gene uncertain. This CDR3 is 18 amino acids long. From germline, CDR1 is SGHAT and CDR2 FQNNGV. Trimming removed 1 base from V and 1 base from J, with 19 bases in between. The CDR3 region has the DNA TGTGCCAGCAGCTTAGGGCCTTCGATGCGGCGGCCCCAAGAGACCCAGTACTTC. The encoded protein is CASSLGPSMRRPQETQYF.

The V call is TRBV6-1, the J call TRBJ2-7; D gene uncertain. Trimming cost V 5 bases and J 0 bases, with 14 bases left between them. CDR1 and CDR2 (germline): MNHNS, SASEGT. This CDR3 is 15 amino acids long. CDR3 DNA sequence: TGTGCCAGCAGTTACACGGAACAGACCTCCTACGAGCAGTACTTC. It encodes CASSYTEQTSYEQYF.

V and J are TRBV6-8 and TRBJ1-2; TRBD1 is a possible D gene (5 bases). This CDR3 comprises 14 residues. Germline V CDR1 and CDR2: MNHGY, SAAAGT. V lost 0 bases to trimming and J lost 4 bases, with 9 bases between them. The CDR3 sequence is CASSYSIRGYGYTF. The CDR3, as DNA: TGTGCCAGCAGTTACTCAATTAGGGGCTATGGCTACACCTTC.

The CDR3 DNA reads as TGTGCCAGCACTCTCGGGGGGGGACAGGGCTCCTACAATGAGCAGTTCTTC. Translation gives CASTLGGGQGSYNEQFF. The V gene is TRBV6-1, the J gene TRBJ2-1; the D gene is possibly TRBD1 (9 bases). Germline assignment: CDR1 MNHNS and CDR2 SASEGT. Trimming removed 7 bases at V and 0 bases at J, with 19 bases between. The CDR3 is made up of 17 amino acids.

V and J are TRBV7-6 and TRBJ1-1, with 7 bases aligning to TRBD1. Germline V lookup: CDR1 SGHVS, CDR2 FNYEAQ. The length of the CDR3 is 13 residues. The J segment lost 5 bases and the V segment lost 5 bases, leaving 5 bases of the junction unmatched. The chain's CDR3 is CASSEDRTTEAFF. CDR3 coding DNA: TGTGCCAGCAGCGAGGACAGGACAACTGAAGCTTTCTTT.

CDR3 residues: CASSQERAGELFF. CDR3 sequence (DNA): TGCGCCAGCAGCCAAGAGCGCGCCGGGGAGCTGTTTTTT. This sequence joins TRBV4-1 and TRBJ2-2; D is unclear. Between the trimmed V and J ends, which lost 0 bases and 6 bases, there was a span of 5 bases. The length of the CDR3 is 13 residues. The germline V gene encodes CDR1 MGHRA and CDR2 YSYEKL.

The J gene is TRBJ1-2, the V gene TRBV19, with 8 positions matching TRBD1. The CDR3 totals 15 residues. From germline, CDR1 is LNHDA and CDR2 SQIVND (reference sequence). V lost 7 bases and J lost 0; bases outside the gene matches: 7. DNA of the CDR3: TGTGCCAGTACCCGACAGGGGAGGGCTAACTATGGCTACACCTTC. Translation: CASTRQGRANYGYTF. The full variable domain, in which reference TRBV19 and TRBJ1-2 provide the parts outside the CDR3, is DGGITQSPKYLFRKEGQNVTLSCEQNLNHDAMYWYRQDPGQGLRLIYYSQIVNDFQKGDIAEGYSVSREKKESFPLTVTSAQKNPTAFYLCASTRQGRANYGYTFGSGTRLTVV.

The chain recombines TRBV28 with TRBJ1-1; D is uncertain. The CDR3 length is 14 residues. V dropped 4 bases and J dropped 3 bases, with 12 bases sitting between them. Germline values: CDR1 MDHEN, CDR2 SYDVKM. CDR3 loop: CASSSHGVDTEAFF. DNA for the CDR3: TGTGCCAGCAGTTCCCACGGGGTGGACACTGAAGCTTTCTTT.

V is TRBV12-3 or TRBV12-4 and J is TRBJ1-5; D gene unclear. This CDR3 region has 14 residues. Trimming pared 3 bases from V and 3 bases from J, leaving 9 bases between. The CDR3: CASSFGQINQPQHF. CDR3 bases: TGTGCCAGCAGTTTCGGGCAGATCAATCAGCCCCAGCATTTT.

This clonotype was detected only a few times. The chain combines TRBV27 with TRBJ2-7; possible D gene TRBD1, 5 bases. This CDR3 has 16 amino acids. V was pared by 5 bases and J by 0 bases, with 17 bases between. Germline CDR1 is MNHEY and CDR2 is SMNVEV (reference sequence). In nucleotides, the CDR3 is TGTGCCAGCAGTCCCACGACAGATCTAGGCTCCTACGAGCAGTACTTC. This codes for CASSPTTDLGSYEQYF.

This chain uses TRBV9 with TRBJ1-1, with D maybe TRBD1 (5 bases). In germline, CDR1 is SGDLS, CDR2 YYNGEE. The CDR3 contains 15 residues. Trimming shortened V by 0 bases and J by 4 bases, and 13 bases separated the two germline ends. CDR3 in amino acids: CASSVDGTGGTEAFF. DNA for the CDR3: TGTGCCAGCAGCGTAGACGGCACCGGGGGCACTGAAGCTTTCTTT.

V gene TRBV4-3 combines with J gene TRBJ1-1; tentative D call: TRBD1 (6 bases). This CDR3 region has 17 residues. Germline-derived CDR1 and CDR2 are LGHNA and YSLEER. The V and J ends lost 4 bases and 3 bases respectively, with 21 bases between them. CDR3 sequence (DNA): TGCGCCAGCAGCCCAGCCTCAGGGGACCCCCTGTACACTGAAGCTTTCTTT. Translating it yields CASSPASGDPLYTEAFF.

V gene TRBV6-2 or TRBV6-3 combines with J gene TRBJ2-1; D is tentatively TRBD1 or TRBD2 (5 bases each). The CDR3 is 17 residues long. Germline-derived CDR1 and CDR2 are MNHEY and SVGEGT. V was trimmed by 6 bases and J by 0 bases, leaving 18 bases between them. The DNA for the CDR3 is TGTGCCAGCAGGCTCGGGACCGGCTATAGCTCCTACAATGAGCAGTTCTTC. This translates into CASRLGTGYSSYNEQFF.